The rows below give T cell receptor beta chains drawn from one sample of a study of cytomegalovirus exposure and HLA in healthy donors. Clones were read by immunoSEQ multiplex PCR, and TCRdb kept only the in-frame ones, dropping some. In the table there are around 200,000 clones, roughly 72% of which are singletons. Sequencing was done on a sample of PBMCs. These receptors were collected from a man aged 25-45 years in good health and CMV-seronegative. CDR3s include the opening cysteine and the closing phenylalanine or tryptophan. Fields, in order: clone size, V gene, D gene, J gene, CDR3 DNA, CDR3 protein. The D gene is left open where the match is weak. Rows give clone size only sometimes, using once, few, many, or a class for an expanded clone.

>-|TRBV2|-|TRBJ2-5
TGTGCCAGCAGTGACTTGTACCAAGAGACCCAGTACTTC
CASSDLYQETQYF
>once|TRBV9|TRBD1|TRBJ1-2
TGTGCCAGTCGGGACAGGGTATATGGCTACACCTTC
CASRDRVYGYTF
>few|TRBV28|TRBD1|TRBJ1-2
TGTGCCAGCAGTCCGGGACAGACCTATGGCTACACCTTC
CASSPGQTYGYTF
>-|TRBV2|-|TRBJ2-2
TGTGCCAGTTATAAACTAGATCCCGGGGAGCTGTTTTTT
CASYKLDPGELFF
>-|TRBV9|TRBD1|TRBJ2-7
TGTGCCAGCAATGGACAGGGAGGACACGAGCAGTACTTC
CASNGQGGHEQYF
>-|TRBV5-1|-|TRBJ2-7
TGCGCCAGCAGCTTGGGACAGAAATACGAGCAGTACTTC
CASSLGQKYEQYF
>-|TRBV2|-|TRBJ2-1
TGTGCCAGCGAAAGGTCACACACTACTATCAATGAGCAGTTCTTC
CASERSHTTINEQFF
>-|TRBV29-1|TRBD1|TRBJ1-5
TGCAGCGTGATTGGGACAGGAAATCAGCCCCAGCATTTT
CSVIGTGNQPQHF
>-|TRBV19|-|TRBJ2-3
TGTGCCAGTAGTATGATAACAGCCGATACGCAGTATTTT
CASSMITADTQYF
>-|TRBV9|-|TRBJ2-1
TGTGCCAGCAGCGTAGGTTATTCAAGGGGTGCCTACAATGAGCAGTTCTTC
CASSVGYSRGAYNEQFF
>once|TRBV23-1|TRBD2|TRBJ2-1
TGCGCCAGCAGTCTTCTAGCGGGAGAATTTTCCTATGAGCAGTTCTTC
CASSLLAGEFSYEQFF
>-|TRBV5-1|-|TRBJ2-7
TGCGCCAGCAGCTTCTGGACAGACTCGTACGAGCAGTACTTC
CASSFWTDSYEQYF
>once|TRBV6-6|-|TRBJ1-4
TGTGCCAGCAGCCCCCTTGAAAAACTGTTTTTT
CASSPLEKLFF
>-|TRBV25-1|TRBD2|TRBJ2-3
TGTGCCAGCAGTGAATTGAAGGAGCGGGAGAGTAGCACAGATACGCAGTATTTT
CASSELKERESSTDTQYF
>-|TRBV28|TRBD1|TRBJ2-5
TGTGCCAGCAGATTTGGGGCCGGGACAGGGGGCTTGAAGACCCAGTACTTC
CASRFGAGTGGLKTQYF
>-|TRBV5-1|TRBD1|TRBJ1-2
TGCGCCAGCGCCCCTTCGGACAGGGGCATCGGCTACACCTTC
CASAPSDRGIGYTF
>-|TRBV5-5|-|TRBJ1-2
TGTGCCAGCAGCTTGGACAGCTATGGCTACACCTTC
CASSLDSYGYTF
>-|TRBV7-9|TRBD1|TRBJ2-7
TGTGCCAGCAGCCCCGGACAGGGTTTGGACGAGCAGTACTTC
CASSPGQGLDEQYF
>few|TRBV7-2|TRBD2|TRBJ2-1
TGTGCCAGCAGCTCGCCGGCGACTAGCGGGAACTACAATGAGCAGTTCTTC
CASSSPATSGNYNEQFF
>-|TRBV13|TRBD1|TRBJ2-7
TGTGCCAGCAGCTCCAGACAGGGCCACTACGAGCAGTACTTC
CASSSRQGHYEQYF
>-|TRBV5-5|-|TRBJ1-5
TGTGCCAGCAGCGAGGGAGGAGGAACTCAGCCCCAGCATTTT
CASSEGGGTQPQHF
>-|TRBV2|-|TRBJ2-7
TGTGCCAGCGTGCCTCGGGTGCTCCCCTACGAGCAGTACTTC
CASVPRVLPYEQYF
>-|TRBV10-3|-|TRBJ2-7
TGTGCCGCCCGTTCAGGCTACGAGCAGTACTTC
CAARSGYEQYF
>few|TRBV5-1|-|TRBJ1-5
TGCGCCAGCAGCTTGGAAGGGGACAATCAGCCCCAGCATTTT
CASSLEGDNQPQHF
>-|TRBV25-1|TRBD1|TRBJ2-7
TGTGCCAGCAGTGGAGCCAACAGGGGGCAATACGAGCAGTACTTC
CASSGANRGQYEQYF
>-|TRBV18|-|TRBJ1-5
TGTGCCAGCTCACCCAGGGATCTAGATCAGCCCCAGCATTTT
CASSPRDLDQPQHF
>-|TRBV28|-|TRBJ2-3
TGTGCCAGCAGTTCGAACCCCGACCCCCCGGGTACGCAGTATTTT
CASSSNPDPPGTQYF
>-|TRBV2|TRBD1|TRBJ1-1
TGTGCCAGCAGGTCCGGGACAGGGATGAACACTGAAGCTTTCTTT
CASRSGTGMNTEAFF
>-|TRBV27|-|TRBJ2-5
TGTGCCAGCAGCACACGTTTCCAAGAGACCCAGTACTTC
CASSTRFQETQYF
>-|TRBV5-6|TRBD1|TRBJ1-2
TGTGCCAGCAGCTCCGGTTGGGGACAGGGTGAAGGCTATGGCTACACCTTC
CASSSGWGQGEGYGYTF
>few|TRBV7-3|-|TRBJ1-1
TGTGCCAGCAGCTTAACAGGACAGCCGAACACTGAAGCTTTCTTT
CASSLTGQPNTEAFF
>-|TRBV7-9|-|TRBJ2-1
TGTGCCAGCAGCTTCGGAGCTAATCCCGAGCAGTTCTTC
CASSFGANPEQFF
>-|TRBV13|TRBD1|TRBJ2-7
TGTGCCAGCACCTCCCTCCGGGACAGAACCTACGAGCAGTACTTC
CASTSLRDRTYEQYF
>-|TRBV18|-|TRBJ2-1
TGTGCCAGCTCACCACTCGGCCCGCGGACCTACAATGAGCAGTTCTTC
CASSPLGPRTYNEQFF
>-|TRBV7-9|-|TRBJ2-7
TGTGCCAGCAGCTTATTTTCGGGGGTCGAGCAGTACTTC
CASSLFSGVEQYF
>-|TRBV9|TRBD2|TRBJ2-3
TGTGCCAGCAGCCTAAGAGGACTAGCGGGCACAGATACGCAGTATTTT
CASSLRGLAGTDTQYF
>-|TRBV6-1|TRBD2|TRBJ2-3
TGTGCCAGCCTGTGGGCGGGAGGGCCGGCAGATACGCAGTATTTT
CASLWAGGPADTQYF
>few|TRBV7-9|TRBD2|TRBJ2-1
TGTGCCAGCAACACCGGGACTAGCGGGAGCTCCTACAATGAGCAGTTCTTC
CASNTGTSGSSYNEQFF
>-|TRBV7-9|-|TRBJ2-4
TGTGCCAGCAGCTCGATTAGGGGGAATGACATTCAGTACTTC
CASSSIRGNDIQYF
>-|TRBV5-1|TRBD1|TRBJ1-1
TGCGCCAGCAGCTTGGCACCACAGGGGGAGGGCACTGAAGCTTTCTTT
CASSLAPQGEGTEAFF